A selection of T cell receptor beta chains follows, all from one sample in a study of blood T cell repertoires in COVID-19. Sequenced by immunoSEQ multiplex PCR; TCRdb stores in-frame clones only, minus some. The sample lists some 94,000 clones, around 83% seen once, with under 2% in the top ten. The sequencing sample was made of peripheral blood. Receptors originate from a man in his 70s with active or convalescent COVID-19. Each CDR3 is given with its conserved first and last residue. The D gene is left open where the match is weak. The size field is filled for only some rows; it gives once, few, many or a size class.

v_gene	len	d_gene	abundance	j_gene	CDR3aa	CDR3nt
TRBV20-1	16	TRBD2	NA	TRBJ2-1	CSASKAGGPSYNEQFF	TGCAGTGCTAGTAAAGCGGGGGGTCCTTCGTACAATGAGCAGTTCTTC
TRBV30	14	NA	NA	TRBJ2-2	CAWSVTRNTGELFF	TGTGCCTGGAGTGTAACCAGGAACACCGGGGAGCTGTTTTTT
TRBV2	15	NA	NA	TRBJ1-5	CASRGGQTSNQPQHF	TGTGCCAGCAGGGGTGGACAGACAAGCAATCAGCCCCAGCATTTT
TRBV5-1	15	TRBD2	NA	TRBJ2-3	CASSLYGTNPDTQYF	TGCGCCAGCAGCTTATACGGGACTAACCCAGATACGCAGTATTTT
TRBV9	16	TRBD1	NA	TRBJ1-6	CASSVEHRGRNSPLHF	TGTGCCAGCAGCGTAGAACACAGGGGACGGAATTCACCCCTCCACTTT
TRBV7-9	15	TRBD2	NA	TRBJ2-3	CASSDPAAGADTQYF	TGTGCCAGCAGCGACCCGGCGGCGGGGGCAGATACGCAGTATTTT
TRBV5-1	16	TRBD1	NA	TRBJ2-7	CASSRPGTGKSYEQYF	TGCGCCAGCAGCAGACCCGGGACAGGGAAGTCCTACGAGCAGTACTTC
TRBV29-1	15	NA	NA	TRBJ1-2	CSVGGGTRANYGYTF	TGCAGCGTTGGGGGCGGCACAAGAGCTAACTATGGCTACACCTTC
TRBV3-1/TRBV3-2	12	NA	NA	TRBJ1-2	CASSQDRAGYTF	TGTGCCAGCAGCCAAGACAGGGCTGGCTACACCTTC
TRBV7-3	14	TRBD1	NA	TRBJ2-7	CASSSGTGADEQYF	TGTGCCAGCAGCTCCGGGACAGGGGCCGACGAGCAGTACTTC
TRBV12-2	14	NA	NA	TRBJ1-4	CASREGVLNEKLFF	TGTGCAAGTCGTGAAGGGGTTCTCAATGAAAAACTGTTTTTT
TRBV18	13	NA	NA	TRBJ1-6	CASSPEVGSPLHF	TGTGCCAGCTCACCCGAGGTGGGTTCACCCCTCCACTTT
TRBV5-1	15	NA	NA	TRBJ1-1	CASSLGSRGDTEAFF	TGCGCCAGCAGCTTGGGATCCCGGGGAGACACTGAAGCTTTCTTT
TRBV5-6	14	TRBD1	few	TRBJ2-7	CASSSGTGRYEQYF	TGTGCCAGCAGCTCAGGGACAGGGAGATACGAGCAGTACTTC
TRBV9	17	NA	NA	TRBJ2-7	CASSVEELGRENYEQYF	TGTGCCAGCAGCGTAGAAGAGTTGGGCAGGGAAAACTACGAGCAGTACTTC
TRBV28	15	NA	NA	TRBJ2-7	CASSPEGTLTYEQYF	TGTGCCAGCAGCCCTGAGGGGACACTCACCTACGAGCAGTACTTC
TRBV5-1	14	NA	NA	TRBJ2-1	CASSFGPDYNEQFF	TGCGCCAGCAGCTTTGGGCCGGACTACAATGAGCAGTTCTTC
TRBV18	18	TRBD2	NA	TRBJ2-3	CASSPVSTSGGTKDTQYF	TGTGCCAGCTCACCGGTTTCGACTAGCGGGGGTACTAAAGATACGCAGTATTTT
TRBV20-1	15	NA	NA	TRBJ2-4	CSASRRMIAKNIQYF	TGCAGTGCTAGTCGGAGGATGATCGCCAAAAACATTCAGTACTTC
TRBV19	13	NA	NA	TRBJ1-1	CASTGQLYTEAFF	TGTGCCAGTACGGGACAACTATACACTGAAGCTTTCTTT
TRBV30	16	NA	NA	TRBJ1-5	CAWSVRVRGGMQPQHF	TGTGCCTGGAGTGTACGGGTTAGGGGAGGGATGCAGCCCCAGCATTTT
TRBV2	14	NA	NA	TRBJ1-1	CASSYLGGVTEAFF	TGTGCCAGCAGCTACCTTGGGGGGGTAACTGAAGCTTTCTTT
TRBV5-4	15	TRBD2	NA	TRBJ2-7	CASSSQMGGLYEQYF	TGTGCCAGCAGCTCCCAAATGGGGGGGTTATACGAGCAGTACTTC
TRBV2	15	TRBD1	NA	TRBJ1-2	CASRTGTNFNYGYTF	TGTGCCAGTAGGACAGGGACCAACTTTAACTATGGCTACACCTTC
TRBV28	16	NA	NA	TRBJ1-4	CASRPGTAGENEKLFF	TGTGCCAGCAGACCTGGGACCGCAGGGGAAAATGAAAAACTGTTTTTT
TRBV2	15	TRBD1	NA	TRBJ1-5	CASSATGQGAEPQHF	TGTGCCAGCAGTGCAACGGGACAGGGAGCGGAGCCCCAGCATTTT
TRBV5-1	15	TRBD1	NA	TRBJ2-7	CASSLAGQGVYEQYF	TGCGCCAGCAGCTTGGCGGGACAGGGGGTTTACGAGCAGTACTTC
TRBV6-5	14	TRBD1	NA	TRBJ2-7	CASSSSQGAYEQYF	TGTGCCAGCAGTTCCTCACAGGGGGCCTACGAGCAGTACTTC
TRBV5-1	15	TRBD1	NA	TRBJ1-5	CASSLTGAGNQPQHF	TGCGCCAGCAGCTTGACAGGGGCGGGCAATCAGCCCCAGCATTTT
TRBV28	14	NA	NA	TRBJ2-5	CASSLDGGSETQYF	TGTGCCAGCAGTTTAGACGGGGGTTCGGAGACCCAGTACTTC
TRBV3-1/TRBV3-2	16	TRBD2	NA	TRBJ2-3	CASSRQRGRGTDTQYF	TGTGCCAGCAGCCGACAGCGGGGGAGGGGCACAGATACGCAGTATTTT
TRBV30	11	NA	NA	TRBJ2-2	CAWNQDGELFF	TGTGCCTGGAATCAGGACGGGGAGCTGTTTTTT
TRBV5-1	16	TRBD1	NA	TRBJ1-4	CASSMGQGERNEKLFF	TGCGCCAGCAGCATGGGACAGGGGGAGAGAAATGAAAAACTGTTTTTT
TRBV6-5	15	NA	NA	TRBJ2-7	CASRSPGLGLMEQYF	TGTGCCAGCCGCTCCCCGGGACTGGGGCTCATGGAGCAGTACTTC
TRBV12-3/TRBV12-4	11	NA	NA	TRBJ1-2	CASRTVYGYTF	TGTGCCAGCAGGACAGTCTATGGCTACACCTTC
TRBV19	13	NA	NA	TRBJ2-4	CASSAGRVNIQYF	TGTGCCAGTAGCGCGGGGCGGGTCAACATTCAGTACTTC
TRBV3-1/TRBV3-2	13	NA	NA	TRBJ2-1	CASSRRADNEQFF	TGTGCCAGCAGCCGTCGAGCGGACAATGAGCAGTTCTTC
TRBV30	13	NA	NA	TRBJ1-2	CAWSVAGGYGYTF	TGTGCCTGGAGTGTAGCAGGAGGCTATGGCTACACCTTC
TRBV2	14	TRBD1	once	TRBJ2-7	CASTDRGQSYEQYF	TGTGCCAGCACAGACAGGGGGCAATCCTACGAGCAGTACTTC